The clone carrying this T cell receptor beta chain was seen once. What it recognizes is unknown. This record belongs to a study of T cell responses to AZD1222 COVID-19 vaccine. General observations from the study: Close to half of spike-specific TCRs reportedly recognize unmutated variant regions.

Generated by immunoSEQ multiplex PCR, the TCRdb table keeps only in-frame clones and is missing some. The sample holds fewer than 150,000 clones; approximately 90% are singletons and the top ten take roughly 6.7%. Sequences were derived from peripheral blood, sampled 28 days after the second AZD1222 dose. This TCR came from an adult who received the AZD1222 COVID-19 vaccine.

CDR3 in amino acids: CASREGRRNSPLHF. Here the CDR3 DNA reads TGTGCCAGCAGGGAGGGACGGAGGAATTCACCCCTCCACTTT. This chain joins TRBV6-6 and TRBJ1-6; D is perhaps TRBD1 (5 bases). Trimming cost V 6 bases and J 7 bases, with 13 bases left between them. Germline V gene data show CDR1 as MNHNY and CDR2 as SVGAGI (reference sequence). CDR3 length equals 14 residues.